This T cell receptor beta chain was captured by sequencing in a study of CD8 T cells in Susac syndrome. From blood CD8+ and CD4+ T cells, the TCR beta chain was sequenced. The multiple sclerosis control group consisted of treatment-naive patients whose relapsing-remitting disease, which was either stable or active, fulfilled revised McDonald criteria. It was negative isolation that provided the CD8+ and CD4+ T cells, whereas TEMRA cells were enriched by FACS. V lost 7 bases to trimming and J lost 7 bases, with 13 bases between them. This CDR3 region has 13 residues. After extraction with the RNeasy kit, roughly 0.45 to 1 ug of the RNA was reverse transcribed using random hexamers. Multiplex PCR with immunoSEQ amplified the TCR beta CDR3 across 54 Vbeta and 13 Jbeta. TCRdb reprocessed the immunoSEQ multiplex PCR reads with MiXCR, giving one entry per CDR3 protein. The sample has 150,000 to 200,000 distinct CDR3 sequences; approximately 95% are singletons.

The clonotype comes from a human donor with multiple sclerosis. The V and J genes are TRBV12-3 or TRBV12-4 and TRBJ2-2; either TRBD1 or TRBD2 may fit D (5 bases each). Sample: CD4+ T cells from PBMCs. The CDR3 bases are TGTGCCAGCACCCTCCCGGGGCGCGGGGAGCTGTTTTTT. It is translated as CASTLPGRGELFF.